Listed below are T cell receptor beta chains from one sample, sequenced in a study of blood T cells in healthy people across ages. Each CDR3 protein gets one entry after TCRdb re-called the 5' RACE reads with MiXCR. The sample holds under 2 million distinct CDR3 sequences; about 31% are singletons and the top ten take about 11%. The sample was blood. Receptors originate from a woman aged 30 to 39 in good health. The CDR3 runs from the conserved cysteine through the conserved F or W.

j_call v_call cdr3_aa
TRBJ1-2 TRBV29-1 CSVDPPNFYGYTF
TRBJ2-4 TRBV4-2 CASSRDSLAKNIQYF
TRBJ2-7 TRBV20-1 CGARDSGVFEQYF
TRBJ1-2 TRBV29-1 CSAHGSKGYTF
TRBJ2-7 TRBV20-1 CSALGSTVMSATYEQYF
TRBJ1-2 TRBV5-1 CASSPGPREGYTF
TRBJ2-5 TRBV20-1 CSYPSGGGETQYF
TRBJ2-2 TRBV4-1 CASSQDRGGGELFF
. TRBV7-8 CASSLNRGQGYEQYF
TRBJ2-1 TRBV3-1 CASSQNPPGLDYNEQFF
TRBJ2-5 TRBV7-3 CASSTSTGETQYF
TRBJ2-5 TRBV4-2 CASSQDQGLPAQYF
TRBJ2-1 TRBV2 CASGSFNEQFF
TRBJ1-4 TRBV7-9 CASSFQGAHEKLFF
TRBJ1-2 TRBV9 CASSVGTGSYGYTF
TRBJ1-2 TRBV2 CASSSFLQGQAGKGYGYTF
TRBJ1-6 TRBV27 CASCHTGGTGSPLHF
TRBJ2-5 TRBV11-2 CASSPLTGSYYGQYF
TRBJ2-5 TRBV28 CASSQAGGGRRETQYF
TRBJ2-3 TRBV7-2 CASSFIAIFPSTDTQYF
TRBJ2-3 TRBV28 CASSYRLWSTDTQYF
TRBJ1-1 TRBV29-1 CSVLAGTGNTEAFF
TRBJ2-6 TRBV29-1 CSVEGGTGANVLTF
TRBJ2-6 TRBV5-1 CASTLRGGVAVLTF
TRBJ2-7 TRBV4-1 CASSQSRGPGTSSGEQYF
TRBJ1-2 TRBV7-2 CASSLGGTANYGYTF
TRBJ2-2 TRBV6-6 CASSYRGQGNTGELFF
TRBJ2-3 TRBV10-3 CAIGNRGDTQYF
TRBJ2-1 TRBV2 CASSEGWQFF
TRBJ2-7 TRBV28 CASSLRAQDLYEQYF
TRBJ2-5 TRBV6-1 CASSDQGAYQETQYF
TRBJ1-1 TRBV5-1 CASTPRGGLDTEAFF
TRBJ2-5 TRBV20-1 CSASLSGGTQETQYF
TRBJ2-1 TRBV7-3 CASSSLGGGSYNEQFF
TRBJ1-1 TRBV27 CASSWDGEAFF
TRBJ2-1 TRBV7-7 CASSPGQYYNEQFF
TRBJ2-5 TRBV28 CASSPLGTGGDAYF
TRBJ2-7 TRBV24-1 CATSPFGRIIYEQYF
TRBJ2-2 TRBV29-1 CSVNIAGELFF
TRBJ1-1 TRBV6-1 CASSEVGNTEAFF
TRBJ2-1 TRBV6-1 CASTPPPRTSGNNEQFF